Below are 12 T cell receptor beta chains sequenced from a single sample in a study of identical twins' blood T cells (dated by TCRdb to the early 2010s). Libraries were made using 5' RACE. TCRdb names Illumina Genome Analyzer IIx as the instrument used. TCRdb's own reprocessing of the public reads used fastp at Q25 and MiXCR and kept productive beta chains. Rows are combined by CDR3 protein, so each entry shows the most common genes and DNA. In this sample the table shows fewer than 450,000 distinct CDR3 sequences, roughly 28% of which occur a single time. Together, the top ten hold about 6% of the sample. The specimen sequenced was PBMCs. The receptors shown here come from a woman aged 18 to 50 in good health.

Only a few counts were recorded for this clonotype. This chain joins TRBV27 and TRBJ1-1; maybe TRBD1 (6 bases). Germline-derived CDR1 and CDR2 are MNHEY and SMNVEV (reference sequence). The CDR3 is made up of 13 amino acids. Between the trimmed V and J ends, which lost 11 bases and 3 bases, there was a span of 16 bases. The CDR3 sequence is CAAAGRGDTEAFF. CDR3 nucleotide sequence: TGTGCCGCGGCCGGAAGGGGGGACACTGAAGCTTTCTTT.

This clonotype was observed many times. V and J are TRBV2 and TRBJ1-2; possibly TRBD1 for D (5 bases). Germline CDR1 and CDR2: SNHLY and FYNNEI. The V gene lost 8 bases and the J gene lost 0 bases, with 16 bases spanning the gap. This CDR3 comprises 15 residues. The CDR3: CASRFGQGPNYGYTF. Written as DNA, the CDR3 is TGTGCCAGCCGCTTTGGGCAGGGACCTAACTATGGCTACACCTTC.

This clonotype was seen repeatedly, ten times or more. The chain links TRBV19 to TRBJ1-2, with unresolved D. V was trimmed by 3 bases and J by 0 bases, leaving 8 bases between them. Germline V gene data show CDR1 as LNHDA and CDR2 as SQIVND (reference sequence). The CDR3 extends over 14 amino acids. Written as DNA, the CDR3 is TGTGCCAGTAGTATCGGCGGTCCTAACTATGGCTACACCTTC. Protein sequence: CASSIGGPNYGYTF.

The chain uses TRBV6-6 and TRBJ1-1; D is undetermined. Per the germline V gene, CDR1 is MNHNY and CDR2 is SVGAGI (reference sequence). The CDR3 is made up of 13 amino acids. V lost 4 bases and J 1 base, leaving 7 bases between the germline ends. CDR3 coding DNA: TGTGCCAGCAGTTTCGTTCGGAACACTGAAGCTTTCTTT. This translates into CASSFVRNTEAFF.

This clonotype has only a few counts. This chain joins TRBV20-1 and TRBJ2-3; the D gene is possibly TRBD2 (5 bases). CDR1 DFQATT and CDR2 SNEGSKA come from the germline V gene (reference sequence). This CDR3 has 15 residues. The ends were cut back, 2 bases at V and 3 bases at J, with 15 bases in the middle. The CDR3: CSARMPAAGTDTQYF. The CDR3, as DNA: TGCAGTGCTAGAATGCCAGCTGCGGGTACAGATACGCAGTATTTT.

Only a few counts were recorded for this clonotype. This sequence joins TRBV20-1 and TRBJ2-2; D not resolved. CDR3 length: 15 residues. The germline gives CDR1 DFQATT, CDR2 SNEGSKA (reference sequence). CDR3 protein: CSAPKGPGNTGELFF. CDR3 nucleotide sequence: TGCAGCGCGCCCAAAGGGCCGGGGAACACCGGGGAGCTGTTTTTT.

V and J are TRBV2 and TRBJ1-1, with D possibly matching TRBD1 (5 bases). The CDR3 has 13 residues. Germline V gene lookup returns CDR1 SNHLY and CDR2 FYNNEI. V was pared by 11 bases and J by 0 bases, with 13 bases between. The CDR3 DNA sequence: TGTGCCTGCCCGGGGGAAATGAACACTGAAGCTTTCTTT. It encodes CACPGEMNTEAFF.

This chain joins TRBV2 and TRBJ2-2; no clear D. Trimming removed 2 bases from V and 0 bases from J, with 13 bases in between. CDR1 and CDR2 (germline): SNHLY, FYNNEI. The CDR3 is made up of 17 amino acids. The CDR3 loop reads CASSESPGRANTGELFF. The CDR3 region has the DNA TGTGCCAGCAGTGAATCCCCTGGTAGGGCGAACACCGGGGAGCTGTTTTTT. The variable domain in full, with the rest retrieved from reference TRBV2 and TRBJ2-2, is EPEVTQTPSHQVTQMGQEVILRCVPISNHLYFYWYRQILGQKVEFLVSFYNNEISEKSEIFDDQFSVERPDGSNFTLKIRSTKLEDSAMYFCASSESPGRANTGELFFGEGSRLTVL.

This clonotype was counted between two and nine times. The rearrangement links TRBV7-9 to TRBJ1-5, with D perhaps matching TRBD1 (6 bases). Germline values: CDR1 SEHNR, CDR2 FQNEAQ (reference sequence). The CDR3 is 16 amino acids. V dropped 3 bases and J dropped 4 bases, with 16 bases sitting between them. The CDR3 loop is CASSFDPGQGNQPQHF. DNA of the CDR3: TGTGCCAGCAGCTTCGATCCGGGACAAGGAAATCAGCCCCAGCATTTT.

The CDR3 DNA reads TGTGCCAGCAGTTTAAGAGGGGGTGATGAGCAGTTCTTC. It codes for CASSLRGGDEQFF. The chain carries TRBV12-3 or TRBV12-4 and TRBJ2-1, with a weak D call TRBD1 (6 bases). The CDR3 contains 13 residues. Trimming shortened V by 2 bases and J by 8 bases, and 10 bases separated the two germline ends.

This clonotype was found a few times. Sequence at one end of the junction differs from germline and may be a read error. The genes are TRBV9 and TRBJ2-3; 10 bases match TRBD2. The length of the CDR3 is 12 residues. Germline assignment: CDR1 SGDLS and CDR2 YYNGEE. CDR3 DNA sequence: TGTGCCAGTAGCTCCCCAGGGACTAGCGAGGATTTT. This translates into CASSSPGTSEDF. Combining the CDR3 with reference TRBV9 and TRBJ2-3 gives the whole variable domain DSGVTQTPKHLITATGQRVTLRCSPRSGDLSVYWYQQSLDQGLQFLIQYYNGEERAKGNILERFSAQQFPDLHSELNLSSLELGDSALYFCASSSPGTSEDFGPGTRLTVL.

This clonotype was recorded at least ten times. The V call is TRBV18, the J call TRBJ1-3; D is undetermined. Trimming cost V 9 bases and J 0 bases, with 12 bases left between them. Germline values: CDR1 KGHSH, CDR2 LQKENI. CDR3 length equals 14 residues. CDR3: CASSPGGSGNTIYF. CDR3 nucleotide sequence: TGTGCCAGTAGTCCCGGAGGCTCTGGAAACACCATATATTTT.